This T cell receptor (beta chain) was recorded in a study of response to subunit inactivated influenza vaccine. In its sample, this clonotype was seen a few times. CDR3 size: 17 residues. Trimming stripped 2 bases from V and 1 base from J, with 19 bases between. The V gene's germline CDR1 is DFQATT and CDR2 SNEGSKA (reference sequence). TCRdb used MiXCR to reprocess the RT-PCR reads, holding one entry per CDR3 protein. The data contain 500,000 to 550,000 distinct CDR3 sequences, less than 25% of them seen just once; the ten biggest clones take up 2.5% to 3.5%. The sample was also reused in another study, on T cells expressing NK-cell markers. That source notes: The TCR beta cDNA came from 5'RACE template switching with UMIs. It was sorted CD3+CD56+NKG2C+, CD3+CD56+NKG2C- and CD3+CD56-NKG2C+ T cells that supplied the TCR beta repertoires. Clarity on HCMV specificity was lacking for the expanded NKG2C+ T cell clones.

This specimen was CD4+ T cells sorted from PBMCs, taken about 11 days after vaccination. The sequence derives from a man in his fifties or sixties who received an inactivated influenza vaccine. This chain connects TRBV20-1 to TRBJ2-3; TRBD2 is a possible D gene (5 bases). For the CDR3, the DNA is TGCAGTGCTAGATCACAGTCGAGGGTTGGGGGCACAGATACGCAGTATTTT. This translates into CSARSQSRVGGTDTQYF.